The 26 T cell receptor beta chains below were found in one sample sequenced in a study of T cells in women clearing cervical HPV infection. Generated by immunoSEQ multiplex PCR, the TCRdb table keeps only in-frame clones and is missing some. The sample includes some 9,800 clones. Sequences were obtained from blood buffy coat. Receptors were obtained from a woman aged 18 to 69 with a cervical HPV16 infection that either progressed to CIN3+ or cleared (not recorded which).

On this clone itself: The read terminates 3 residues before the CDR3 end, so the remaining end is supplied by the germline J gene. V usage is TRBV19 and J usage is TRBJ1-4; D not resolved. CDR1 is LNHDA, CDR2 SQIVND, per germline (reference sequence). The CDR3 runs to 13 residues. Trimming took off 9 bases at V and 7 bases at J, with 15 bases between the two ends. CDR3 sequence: CASALLRGEKLFF. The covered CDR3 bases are TGTGCCAGCGCCCTCCTTCGGGGTGAAAAA.

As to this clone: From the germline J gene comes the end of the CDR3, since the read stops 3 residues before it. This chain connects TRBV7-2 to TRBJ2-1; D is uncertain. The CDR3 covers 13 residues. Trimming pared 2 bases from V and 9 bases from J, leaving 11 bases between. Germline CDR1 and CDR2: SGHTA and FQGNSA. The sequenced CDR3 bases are TGTGCCAGCAGCTTAAATCTGGCTAGTGAG. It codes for CASSLNLASE. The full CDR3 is CASSLNLASEQFF.

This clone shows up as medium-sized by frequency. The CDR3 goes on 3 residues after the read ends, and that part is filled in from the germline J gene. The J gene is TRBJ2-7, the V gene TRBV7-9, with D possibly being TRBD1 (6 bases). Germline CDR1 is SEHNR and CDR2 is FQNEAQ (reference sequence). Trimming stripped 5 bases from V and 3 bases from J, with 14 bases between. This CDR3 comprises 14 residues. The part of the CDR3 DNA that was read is TGTGCCAGCAGCCGCCGGGACATTTACTACGAG. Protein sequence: CASSRRDIYYE. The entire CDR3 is CASSRRDIYYEQYF.

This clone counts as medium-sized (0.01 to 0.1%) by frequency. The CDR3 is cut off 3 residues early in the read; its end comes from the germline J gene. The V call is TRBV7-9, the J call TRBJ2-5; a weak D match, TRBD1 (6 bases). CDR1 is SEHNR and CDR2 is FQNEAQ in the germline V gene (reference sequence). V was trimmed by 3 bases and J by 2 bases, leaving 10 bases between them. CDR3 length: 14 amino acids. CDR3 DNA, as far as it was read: TGTGCCAGCAGCTTGCGCGGACAGCAAGAGACC. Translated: CASSLRGQQET. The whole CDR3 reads CASSLRGQQETQYF.

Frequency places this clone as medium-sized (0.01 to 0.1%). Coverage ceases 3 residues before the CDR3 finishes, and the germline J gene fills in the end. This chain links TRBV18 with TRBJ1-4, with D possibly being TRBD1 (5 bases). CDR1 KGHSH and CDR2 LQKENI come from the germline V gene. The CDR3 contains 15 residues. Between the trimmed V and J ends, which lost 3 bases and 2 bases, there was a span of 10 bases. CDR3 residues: CASSPLPGTNEKLFF. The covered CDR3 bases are TGTGCCAGCTCACCTCTCCCAGGGACTAATGAAAAA.

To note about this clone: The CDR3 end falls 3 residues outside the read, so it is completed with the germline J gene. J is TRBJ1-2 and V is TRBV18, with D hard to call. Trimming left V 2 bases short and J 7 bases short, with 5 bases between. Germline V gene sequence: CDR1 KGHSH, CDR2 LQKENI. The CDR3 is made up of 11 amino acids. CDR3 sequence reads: CASSPSSGYTF. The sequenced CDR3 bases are TGTGCCAGCTCACCAAGTAGTGGC.

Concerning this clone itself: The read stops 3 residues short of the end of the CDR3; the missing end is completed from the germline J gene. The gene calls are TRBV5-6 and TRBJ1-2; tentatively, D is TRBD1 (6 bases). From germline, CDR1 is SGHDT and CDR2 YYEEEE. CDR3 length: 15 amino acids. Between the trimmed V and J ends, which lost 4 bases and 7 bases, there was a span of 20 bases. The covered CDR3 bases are TGTGCCAGCAGCGACAACCCTACAGGGTTCCTTGGC. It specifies CASSDNPTGFLG. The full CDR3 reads CASSDNPTGFLGYTF. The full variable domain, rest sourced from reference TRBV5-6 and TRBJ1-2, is DAGVTQSPTHLIKTRGQQVTLRCSPKSGHDTVSWYQQALGQGPQFIFQYYEEEERQRGNFPDRFSGHQFPNYSSELNVNALLLGDSALYLCASSDNPTGFLGYTFGSGTRLTVV.

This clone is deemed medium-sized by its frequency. CDR3 amino acids: CASTWDNQYF. The sequenced CDR3 bases are TGTGCCAGCACTTGGGACAAT. This rearrangement joins TRBV2 to TRBJ2-4; D possibly corresponds to TRBD1 (6 bases). From the germline J gene comes the end of the CDR3, since the read stops 3 residues before it. Germline V gene sequence: CDR1 SNHLY, CDR2 FYNNEI. The CDR3 spans 10 residues.

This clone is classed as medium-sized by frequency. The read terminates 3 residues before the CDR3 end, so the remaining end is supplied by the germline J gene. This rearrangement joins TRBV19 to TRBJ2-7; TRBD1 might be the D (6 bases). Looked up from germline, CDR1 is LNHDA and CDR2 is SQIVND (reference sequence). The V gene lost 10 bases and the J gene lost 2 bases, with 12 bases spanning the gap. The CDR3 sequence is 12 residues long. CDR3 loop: CATSRGTYEQYF. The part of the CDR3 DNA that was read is TGTGCCACTAGCAGGGGTACCTACGAG.

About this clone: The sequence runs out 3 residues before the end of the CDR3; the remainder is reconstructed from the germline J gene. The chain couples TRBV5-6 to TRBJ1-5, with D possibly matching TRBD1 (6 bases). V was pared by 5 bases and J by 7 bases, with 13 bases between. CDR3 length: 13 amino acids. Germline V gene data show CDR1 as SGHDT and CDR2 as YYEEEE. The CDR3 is CASSYQGSQPQHF. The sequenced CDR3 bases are TGTGCCAGCAGTTATCAGGGGTCCCAGCCC.

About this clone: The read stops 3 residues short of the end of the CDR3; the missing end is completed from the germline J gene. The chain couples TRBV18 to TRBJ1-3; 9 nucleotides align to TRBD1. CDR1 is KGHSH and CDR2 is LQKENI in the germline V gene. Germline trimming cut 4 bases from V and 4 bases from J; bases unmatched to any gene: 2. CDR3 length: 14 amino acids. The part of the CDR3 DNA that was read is TGTGCCAGCTCACGACAGGGGGTCGGAAACACC. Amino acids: CASSRQGVGNT. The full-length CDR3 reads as CASSRQGVGNTIYF. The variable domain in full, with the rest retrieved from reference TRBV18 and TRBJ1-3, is NAGVMQNPRHLVRRRGQEARLRCSPMKGHSHVYWYRQLPEEGLKFMVYLQKENIIDESGMPKERFSAEFPKEGPSILRIQQVVRGDSAAYFCASSRQGVGNTIYFGEGSWLTVV.

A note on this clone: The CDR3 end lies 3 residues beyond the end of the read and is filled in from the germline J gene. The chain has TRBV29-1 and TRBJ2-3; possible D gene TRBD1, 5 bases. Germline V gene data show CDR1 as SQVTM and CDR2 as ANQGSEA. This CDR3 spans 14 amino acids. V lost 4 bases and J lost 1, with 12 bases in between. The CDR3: CSVGLRQRTDTQYF. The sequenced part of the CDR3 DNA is TGCAGCGTTGGTTTAAGACAGCGCACAGATACG.

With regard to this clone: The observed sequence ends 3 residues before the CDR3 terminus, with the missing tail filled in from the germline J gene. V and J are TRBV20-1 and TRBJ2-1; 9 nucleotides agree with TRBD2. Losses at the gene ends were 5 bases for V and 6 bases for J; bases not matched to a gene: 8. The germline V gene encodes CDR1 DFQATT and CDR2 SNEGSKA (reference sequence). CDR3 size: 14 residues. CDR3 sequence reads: CSALTSGPSNEQFF. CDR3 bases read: TGCAGTGCTCTAACTAGCGGGCCGTCCAATGAG.

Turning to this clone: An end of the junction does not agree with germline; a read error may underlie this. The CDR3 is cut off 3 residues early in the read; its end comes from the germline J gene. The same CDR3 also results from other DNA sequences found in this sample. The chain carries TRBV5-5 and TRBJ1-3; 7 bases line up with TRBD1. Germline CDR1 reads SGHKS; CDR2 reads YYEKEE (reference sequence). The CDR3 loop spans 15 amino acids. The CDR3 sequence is CASSLLTGAYNTIYF. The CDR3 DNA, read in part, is TGTGCCAGCAGCTTGTTAACAGGGGCGTATAACACT.

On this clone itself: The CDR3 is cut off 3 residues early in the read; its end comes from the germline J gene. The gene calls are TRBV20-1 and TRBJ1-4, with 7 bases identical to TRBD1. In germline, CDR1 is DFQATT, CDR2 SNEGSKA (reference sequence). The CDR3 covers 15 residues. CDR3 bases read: TGCAGTGCCCCCCTAAGGGGGCTATTGAATTCACCA. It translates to CSAPLRGLLNSP. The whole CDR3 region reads CSAPLRGLLNSPLFF.

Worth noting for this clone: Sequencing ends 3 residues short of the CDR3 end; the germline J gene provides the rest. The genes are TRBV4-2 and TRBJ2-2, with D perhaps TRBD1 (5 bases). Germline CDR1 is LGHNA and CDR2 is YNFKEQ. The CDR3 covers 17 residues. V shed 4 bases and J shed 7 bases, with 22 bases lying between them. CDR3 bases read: TGTGCCAGCAGCCCTTGGAATTGGGGCCGATTAATCGGGGAG. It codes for CASSPWNWGRLIGE. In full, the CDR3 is CASSPWNWGRLIGELFF.

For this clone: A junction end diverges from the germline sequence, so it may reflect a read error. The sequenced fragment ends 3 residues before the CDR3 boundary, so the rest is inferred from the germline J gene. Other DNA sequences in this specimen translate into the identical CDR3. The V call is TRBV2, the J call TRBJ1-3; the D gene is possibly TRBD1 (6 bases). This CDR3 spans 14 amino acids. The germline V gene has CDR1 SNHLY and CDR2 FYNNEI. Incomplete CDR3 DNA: TGTGCCAGCAGTGAAGGTACGACAGGAAACACG. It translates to CASSEGTTGNT. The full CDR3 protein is CASSEGTTGNTIYF.

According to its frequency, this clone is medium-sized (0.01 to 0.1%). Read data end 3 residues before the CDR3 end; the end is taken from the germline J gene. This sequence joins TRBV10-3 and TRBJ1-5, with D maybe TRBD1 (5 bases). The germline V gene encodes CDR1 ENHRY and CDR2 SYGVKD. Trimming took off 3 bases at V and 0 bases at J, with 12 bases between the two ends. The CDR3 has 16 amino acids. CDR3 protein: CAISDPTDYSNQPQHF. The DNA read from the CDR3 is TGTGCCATCAGTGACCCGACAGATTATAGCAATCAGCCC.

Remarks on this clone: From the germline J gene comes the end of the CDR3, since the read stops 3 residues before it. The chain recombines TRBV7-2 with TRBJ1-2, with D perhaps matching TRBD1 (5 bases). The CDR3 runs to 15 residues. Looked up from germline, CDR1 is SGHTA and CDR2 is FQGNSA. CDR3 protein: CASSLTSGGLDTYTF. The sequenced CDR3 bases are TGTGCCAGCAGCTTGACTAGCGGGGGGTTAGATACC.

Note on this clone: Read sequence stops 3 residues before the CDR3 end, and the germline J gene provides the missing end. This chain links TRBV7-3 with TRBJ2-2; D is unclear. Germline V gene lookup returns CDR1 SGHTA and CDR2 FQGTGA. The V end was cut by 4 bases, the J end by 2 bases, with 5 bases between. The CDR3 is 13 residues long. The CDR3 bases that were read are TGTGCCAGCAGCTCAGATAACACCGGGGAG. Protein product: CASSSDNTGE. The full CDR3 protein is CASSSDNTGELFF.

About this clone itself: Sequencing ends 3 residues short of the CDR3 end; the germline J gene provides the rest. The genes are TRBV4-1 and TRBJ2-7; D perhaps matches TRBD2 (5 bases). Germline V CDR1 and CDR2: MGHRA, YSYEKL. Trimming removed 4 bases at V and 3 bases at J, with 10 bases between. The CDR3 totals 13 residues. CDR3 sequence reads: CASSPGFLYEQYF. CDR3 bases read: TGCGCCAGCAGCCCGGGGTTCCTCTACGAG.

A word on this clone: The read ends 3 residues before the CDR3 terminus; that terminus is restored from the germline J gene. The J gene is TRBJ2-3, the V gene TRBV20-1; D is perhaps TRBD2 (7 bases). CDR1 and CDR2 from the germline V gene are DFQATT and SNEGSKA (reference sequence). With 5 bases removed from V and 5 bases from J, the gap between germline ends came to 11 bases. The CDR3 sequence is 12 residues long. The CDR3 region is CSALGGGDTQYF. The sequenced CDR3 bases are TGCAGTGCTTTAGGGGGGGGAGATACG.

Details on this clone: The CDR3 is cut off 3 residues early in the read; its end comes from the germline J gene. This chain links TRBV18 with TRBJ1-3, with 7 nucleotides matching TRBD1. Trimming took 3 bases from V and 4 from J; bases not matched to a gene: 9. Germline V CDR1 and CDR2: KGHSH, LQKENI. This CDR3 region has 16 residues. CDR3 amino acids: CASSPSFGTVGNTIYF. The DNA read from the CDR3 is TGTGCCAGCTCACCGAGCTTTGGGACAGTCGGAAACACC.

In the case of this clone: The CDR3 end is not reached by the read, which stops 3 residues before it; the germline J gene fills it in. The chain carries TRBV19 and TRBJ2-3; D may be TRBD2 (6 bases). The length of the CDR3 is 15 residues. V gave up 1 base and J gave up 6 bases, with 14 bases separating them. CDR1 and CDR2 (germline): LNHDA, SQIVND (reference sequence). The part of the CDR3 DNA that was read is TGTGCCAGTAGTATAGGTCAGCGGGTCAGGGATACG. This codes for CASSIGQRVRDT. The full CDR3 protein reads CASSIGQRVRDTQYF.

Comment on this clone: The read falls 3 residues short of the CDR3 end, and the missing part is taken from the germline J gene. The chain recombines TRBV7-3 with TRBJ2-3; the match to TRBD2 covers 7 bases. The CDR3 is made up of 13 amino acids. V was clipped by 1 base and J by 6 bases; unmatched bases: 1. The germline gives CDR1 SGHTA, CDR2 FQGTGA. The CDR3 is CASSLREGDTQYF. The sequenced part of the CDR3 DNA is TGTGCCAGCAGCTTAAGGGAGGGGGATACG. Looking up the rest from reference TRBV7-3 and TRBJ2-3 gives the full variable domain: GAGVSQTPSNKVTEKGKYVELRCDPISGHTALYWYRQSLGQGPEFLIYFQGTGAADDSGLPNDRFFAVRPEGSVSTLKIQRTERGDSAVYLCASSLREGDTQYFGPGTRLTVL.

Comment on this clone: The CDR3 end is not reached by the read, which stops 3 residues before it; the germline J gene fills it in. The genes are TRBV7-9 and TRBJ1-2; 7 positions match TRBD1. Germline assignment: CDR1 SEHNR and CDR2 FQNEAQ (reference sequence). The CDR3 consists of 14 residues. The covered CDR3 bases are TGTGCCAGCAGCTTAGGACAGGGACTTTACGAC. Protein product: CASSLGQGLYD. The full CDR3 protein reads CASSLGQGLYDYTF.